Reported below is one T cell receptor beta chain. What it recognizes is unknown. PCR employed 60 Vbeta and 13 Jbeta primers. The table came from immunoSEQ multiplex PCR; TCRdb's copy has only in-frame clones and leaves some out. The sample shows roughly 150,000 clones, 82% of them seen only once. All donors participated as healthy donors of bone marrow. This entry is derived from a study of cytomegalovirus exposure and HLA in healthy donors. Findings and caveats of the study: TCR beta chains numbering 164 were designated cytomegalovirus-associated.

V was trimmed by 4 bases and J by 0 bases, leaving 10 bases between them. Germline CDR1 reads MNHEY; CDR2 reads SVGAGI. This CDR3 spans 15 amino acids. This clonotype was sampled from a girl aged 5-17 years in good health and CMV-seropositive. The sequencing input was PBMCs. The rearrangement links TRBV6-5 to TRBJ2-1; possibly TRBD1 for D (5 bases). This chain's CDR3 is CASSSTGSSYNEQFF. As DNA, the CDR3 is TGTGCCAGCAGTTCTACAGGAAGCTCCTACAATGAGCAGTTCTTC.